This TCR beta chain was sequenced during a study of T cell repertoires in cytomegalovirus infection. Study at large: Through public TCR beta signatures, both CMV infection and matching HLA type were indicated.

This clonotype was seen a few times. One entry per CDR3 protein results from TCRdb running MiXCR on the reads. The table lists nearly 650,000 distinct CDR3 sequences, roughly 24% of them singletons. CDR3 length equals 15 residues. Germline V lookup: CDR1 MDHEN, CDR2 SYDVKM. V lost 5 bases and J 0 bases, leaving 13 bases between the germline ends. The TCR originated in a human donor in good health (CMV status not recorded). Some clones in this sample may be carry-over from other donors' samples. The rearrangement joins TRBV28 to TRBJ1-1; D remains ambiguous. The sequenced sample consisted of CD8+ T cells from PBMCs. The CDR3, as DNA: TGTGCCAGCAGTCTTAATCCCCGTTTGAACACTGAAGCTTTCTTT. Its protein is CASSLNPRLNTEAFF.